These T cell receptor beta chains were read from a single sample in a study of blood T cell repertoires in COVID-19. Produced via immunoSEQ multiplex PCR; TCRdb's table is partial and in-frame only. The sample yields over 300,000 clones, 85% to 90% seen once. The source material was PBMCs or T cells enriched from blood (not recorded which). These receptors came from a woman under 30 who had recovered from COVID-19. Both conserved end residues are part of each CDR3. The D gene is left open where the match is weak. For some rows the clone size is stated as once, few or many, or as a class when expanded; others skip it.

clone size	D gene	V gene	J gene	CDR3 protein	CDR3 DNA
.	.	TRBV5-6	TRBJ1-6	CASSFGTGNSPLHF	TGTGCCAGCAGCTTTGGTACAGGCAATTCACCCCTCCACTTT
.	.	TRBV27	TRBJ1-1	CASRTGNTEAFF	TGTGCCAGCAGGACGGGGAACACTGAAGCTTTCTTT
.	.	TRBV28	TRBJ1-2	CATRDTNNYGYTF	TGTGCCACCCGGGACACCAATAACTATGGCTACACCTTC
.	.	TRBV5-1	TRBJ2-1	CASSLEGGAASSYNEQFF	TGCGCCAGCAGCTTGGAAGGCGGAGCGGCGAGCTCCTACAATGAGCAGTTCTTC
.	.	TRBV5-1	TRBJ1-2	CASSLDRAHGYTF	TGCGCCAGCAGCTTGGACAGGGCACATGGCTACACCTTC
.	.	TRBV6-5	TRBJ1-6	CASRRTERIQPLHF	TGTGCCAGCAGACGGACAGAAAGAATTCAACCCCTCCACTTT
.	.	TRBV19	TRBJ2-5	CASSTQRTGQETQYF	TGTGCCAGTAGTACTCAGAGGACGGGACAAGAGACCCAGTACTTC
.	.	TRBV29-1	TRBJ2-5	CSVGMTEAETQYF	TGCAGCGTTGGGATGACAGAAGCAGAGACCCAGTACTTC
.	.	TRBV28	TRBJ1-5	CASSTGFNQPQHF	TGTGCCAGCAGTACAGGGTTCAATCAGCCCCAGCATTTT
.	.	TRBV5-1	TRBJ2-2	CASRSTGTLNTGELFF	TGCGCCAGCAGGTCTACCGGGACACTGAACACCGGGGAGCTGTTTTTT
.	TRBD2	TRBV18	TRBJ2-3	CASSPLKGTSGGDTQYF	TGTGCCAGCTCACCCTTAAAAGGGACTAGCGGGGGAGATACGCAGTATTTT
few	.	TRBV28	TRBJ2-7	CASSSTPGYEQYF	TGTGCCAGCAGTTCGACGCCAGGGTACGAGCAGTACTTC
.	.	TRBV19	TRBJ1-1	CASSIGGANTEAFF	TGTGCCAGTAGTATTGGGGGGGCGAACACTGAAGCTTTCTTT
.	TRBD1	TRBV30	TRBJ2-2	CASRQGSTTGELFF	TGTGCCAGCAGACAGGGTTCGACCACCGGGGAGCTGTTTTTT
.	.	TRBV27	TRBJ1-2	CASARSQTGGYTF	TGTGCCAGCGCAAGGTCCCAGACAGGTGGCTACACCTTC
.	.	TRBV30	TRBJ2-1	CAWSGLSSYNEQFF	TGTGCCTGGAGTGGCCTGAGCTCCTACAATGAGCAGTTCTTC
.	.	TRBV9	TRBJ2-1	CASSPPGGNSYNEQFF	TGTGCCAGCAGCCCTCCAGGGGGGAACTCCTACAATGAGCAGTTCTTC
few	.	TRBV5-4	TRBJ2-5	CASSLGQSQETQYF	TGTGCCAGCAGCCTAGGACAGTCGCAAGAGACCCAGTACTTC
.	TRBD1	TRBV18	TRBJ1-5	CASSSETGGKGDSGVGNQPQHF	TGTGCCAGCTCATCGGAGACAGGGGGAAAGGGTGATTCCGGTGTTGGCAATCAGCCCCAGCATTTT
few	.	TRBV11-3	TRBJ1-1	CASSLGAGEMNTEAFF	TGTGCCAGCAGCTTAGGGGCAGGGGAGATGAACACTGAAGCTTTCTTT
.	.	TRBV23-1	TRBJ2-7	CASSQSPTGTLGYEQYF	TGCGCCAGCAGTCAATCTCCCACCGGGACTTTAGGTTACGAGCAGTACTTC
.	.	TRBV6-6	TRBJ1-1	CASTHRGGRDTEAFF	TGTGCCAGCACCCACCGGGGGGGGAGGGACACTGAAGCTTTCTTT
few	.	TRBV6-1	TRBJ1-5	CASSEARGAGKPQHF	TGTGCCAGCAGTGAAGCGCGTGGGGCGGGAAAGCCCCAGCATTTT
once	TRBD2	TRBV6-5	TRBJ2-3	CAEAGGGTDTQYF	TGTGCCGAAGCGGGAGGCGGCACAGATACGCAGTATTTT
.	.	TRBV4-1	TRBJ1-2	CASSQDQILPHGYTF	TGCGCCAGCAGCCAAGATCAAATTCTCCCACACGGCTACACCTTC
once	.	TRBV15	TRBJ2-1	CATSRDTRVSSYNEQFF	TGTGCCACCAGCAGAGATACGAGAGTTTCCTCCTACAATGAGCAGTTCTTC
.	TRBD1	TRBV12-3/TRBV12-4	TRBJ1-1	CASNSGTGGAAFF	TGTGCCAGCAACTCCGGGACAGGGGGCGCAGCTTTCTTT
.	.	TRBV6-1	TRBJ1-2	CASSEGRETRNYGYTF	TGTGCCAGCAGTGAAGGGAGGGAAACTCGAAACTATGGCTACACCTTC
few	.	TRBV6-1	TRBJ2-3	CASSEWPAITDTQYF	TGTGCCAGCAGTGAATGGCCTGCCATTACAGATACGCAGTATTTT
once	.	TRBV30	TRBJ1-6	CAWSETTDSPLHF	TGTGCCTGGAGTGAGACAACGGATTCACCCCTCCACTTT
.	TRBD2	TRBV5-4	TRBJ2-7	CASSLPGTSGTEQYF	TGTGCCAGCAGCTTGCCCGGGACTAGCGGCACAGAGCAGTACTTC
.	.	TRBV2	TRBJ2-2	CASSGQITGELFF	TGTGCCAGCAGTGGACAAATCACCGGGGAGCTGTTTTTT
.	.	TRBV28	TRBJ1-5	CASQSSFIGGFYQPQHF	TGTGCCAGCCAAAGCAGTTTTATCGGCGGTTTTTATCAGCCCCAGCATTTT
few	.	TRBV11-3	TRBJ2-1	CASSLGLGRSNEQFF	TGTGCCAGCAGCTTAGGGCTCGGGAGAAGCAATGAGCAGTTCTTC
.	.	TRBV6-5	TRBJ1-3	CASREGAGNTIYF	TGTGCCAGCAGGGAGGGAGCGGGAAACACCATATATTTT
.	.	TRBV27	TRBJ2-3	CASSLHGNTDTQYF	TGTGCCAGCAGTTTACACGGTAACACAGATACGCAGTATTTT